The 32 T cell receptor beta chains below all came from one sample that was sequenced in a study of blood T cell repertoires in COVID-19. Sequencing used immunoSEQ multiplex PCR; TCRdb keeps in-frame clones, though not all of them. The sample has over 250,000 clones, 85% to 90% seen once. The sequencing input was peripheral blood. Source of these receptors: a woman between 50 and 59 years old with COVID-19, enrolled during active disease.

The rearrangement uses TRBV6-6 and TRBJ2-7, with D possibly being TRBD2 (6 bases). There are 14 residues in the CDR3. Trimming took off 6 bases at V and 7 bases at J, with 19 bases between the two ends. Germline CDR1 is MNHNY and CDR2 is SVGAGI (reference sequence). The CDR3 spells CASSSRIWAGEQYF. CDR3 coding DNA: TGTGCCAGCAGCTCAAGGATTTGGGCGGGGGAGCAGTACTTC.

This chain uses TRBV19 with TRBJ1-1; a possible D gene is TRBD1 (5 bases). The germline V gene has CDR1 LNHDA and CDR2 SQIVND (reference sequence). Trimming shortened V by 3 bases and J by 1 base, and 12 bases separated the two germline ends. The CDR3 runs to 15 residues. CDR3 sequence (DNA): TGTGCCAGTAGTATGTGGGGCGTAGGGAACACTGAAGCTTTCTTT. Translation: CASSMWGVGNTEAFF.

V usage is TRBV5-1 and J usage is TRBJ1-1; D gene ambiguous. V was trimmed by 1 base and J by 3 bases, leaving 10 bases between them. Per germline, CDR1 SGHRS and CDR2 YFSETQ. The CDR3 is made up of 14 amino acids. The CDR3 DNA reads TGCGCCAGCAGCTTGAACTCCGGGGACACTGAAGCTTTCTTT. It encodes CASSLNSGDTEAFF. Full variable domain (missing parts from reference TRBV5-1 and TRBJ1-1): KAGVTQTPRYLIKTRGQQVTLSCSPISGHRSVSWYQQTPGQGLQFLFEYFSETQRNKGNFPGRFSGRQFSNSRSEMNVSTLELGDSALYLCASSLNSGDTEAFFGQGTRLTVV.

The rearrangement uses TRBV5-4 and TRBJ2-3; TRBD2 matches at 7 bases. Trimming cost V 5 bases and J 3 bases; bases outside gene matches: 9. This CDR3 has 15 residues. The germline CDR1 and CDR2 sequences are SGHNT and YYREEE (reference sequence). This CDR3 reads CASSSVGGLTDTQYF. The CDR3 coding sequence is TGTGCCAGCAGTTCGGTGGGAGGGTTGACAGATACGCAGTATTTT.

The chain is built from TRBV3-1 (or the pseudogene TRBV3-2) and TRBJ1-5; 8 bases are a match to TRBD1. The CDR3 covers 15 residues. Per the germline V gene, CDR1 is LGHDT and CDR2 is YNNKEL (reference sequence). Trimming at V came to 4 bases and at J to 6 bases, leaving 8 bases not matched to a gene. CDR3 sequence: CASSPRTGGGQPQHF. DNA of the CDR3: TGTGCCAGCAGCCCGCGTACAGGGGGAGGTCAGCCCCAGCATTTT.

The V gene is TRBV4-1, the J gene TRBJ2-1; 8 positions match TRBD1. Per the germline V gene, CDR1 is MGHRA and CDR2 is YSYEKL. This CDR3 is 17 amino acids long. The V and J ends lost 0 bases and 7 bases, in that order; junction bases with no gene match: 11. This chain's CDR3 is CASSQDPSGGRDNEQFF. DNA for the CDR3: TGCGCCAGCAGCCAAGATCCCTCAGGGGGCAGGGATAATGAGCAGTTCTTC.

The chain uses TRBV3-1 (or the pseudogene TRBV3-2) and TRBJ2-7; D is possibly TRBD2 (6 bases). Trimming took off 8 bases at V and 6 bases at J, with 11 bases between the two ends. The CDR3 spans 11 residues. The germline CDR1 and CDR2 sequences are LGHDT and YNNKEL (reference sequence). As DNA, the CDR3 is TGTGCCAGCGGGGGGAGCCGCGAGCAGTACTTC. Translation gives CASGGSREQYF.

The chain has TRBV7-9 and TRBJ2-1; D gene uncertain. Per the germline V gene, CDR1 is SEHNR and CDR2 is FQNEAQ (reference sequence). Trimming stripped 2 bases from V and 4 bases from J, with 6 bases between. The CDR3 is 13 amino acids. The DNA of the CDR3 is TGTGCCAGCAGCTTATCGGGTTACAATGAGCAGTTCTTC. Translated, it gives CASSLSGYNEQFF.

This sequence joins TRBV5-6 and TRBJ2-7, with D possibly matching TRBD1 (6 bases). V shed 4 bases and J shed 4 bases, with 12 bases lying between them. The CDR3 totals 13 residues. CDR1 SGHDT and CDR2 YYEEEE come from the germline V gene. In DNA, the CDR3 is TGTGCCAGCAGCGGTTTCACAGGGTACGAGCAGTACTTC. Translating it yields CASSGFTGYEQYF.

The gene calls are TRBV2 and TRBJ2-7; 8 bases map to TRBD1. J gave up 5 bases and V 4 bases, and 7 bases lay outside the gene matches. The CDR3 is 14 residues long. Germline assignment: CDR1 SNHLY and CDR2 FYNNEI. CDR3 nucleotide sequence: TGTGCCAGCAGTGGGAGGACAGGGTCCCACGAGCAGTACTTC. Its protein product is CASSGRTGSHEQYF.

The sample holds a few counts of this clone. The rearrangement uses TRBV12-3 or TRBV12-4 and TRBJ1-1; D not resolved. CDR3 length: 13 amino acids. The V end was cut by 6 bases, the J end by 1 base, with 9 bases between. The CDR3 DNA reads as TGTGCCAGCAGCCTAACGGGGAACACTGAAGCTTTCTTT. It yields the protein CASSLTGNTEAFF.

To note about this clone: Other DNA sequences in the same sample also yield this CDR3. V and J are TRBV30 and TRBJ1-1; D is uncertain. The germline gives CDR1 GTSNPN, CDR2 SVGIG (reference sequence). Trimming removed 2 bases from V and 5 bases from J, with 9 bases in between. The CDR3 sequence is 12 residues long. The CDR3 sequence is CAWSRGGTEAFF. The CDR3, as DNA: TGTGCCTGGAGTCGGGGAGGTACTGAAGCTTTCTTT. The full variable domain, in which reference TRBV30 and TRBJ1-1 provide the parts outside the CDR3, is SQTIHQWPATLVQPVGSPLSLECTVEGTSNPNLYWYRQAAGRGLQLLFYSVGIGQISSEVPQNLSASRPQDRQFILSSKKLLLSDSGFYLCAWSRGGTEAFFGQGTRLTVV.

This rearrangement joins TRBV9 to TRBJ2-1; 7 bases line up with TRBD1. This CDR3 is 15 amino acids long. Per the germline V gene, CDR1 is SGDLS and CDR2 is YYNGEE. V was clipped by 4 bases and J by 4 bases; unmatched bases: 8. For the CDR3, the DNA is TGTGCCAGCAGCCGGGGACAGCTTGAATACAATGAGCAGTTCTTC. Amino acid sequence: CASSRGQLEYNEQFF.

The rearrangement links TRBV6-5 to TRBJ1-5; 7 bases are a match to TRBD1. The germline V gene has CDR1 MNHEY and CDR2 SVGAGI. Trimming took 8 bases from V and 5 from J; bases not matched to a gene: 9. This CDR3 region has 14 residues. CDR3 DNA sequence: TGTGCCAGCTCAACCACAGGGGTGTATCAGCCCCAGCATTTT. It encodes CASSTTGVYQPQHF.

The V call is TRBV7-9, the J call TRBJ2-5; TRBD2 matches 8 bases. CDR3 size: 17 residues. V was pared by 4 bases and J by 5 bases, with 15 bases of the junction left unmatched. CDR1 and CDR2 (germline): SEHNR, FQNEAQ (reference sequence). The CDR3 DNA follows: TGTGCCAGCAGCTCGGGAGGGTTCGGGGGTGTAGGGGAGACCCAGTACTTC. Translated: CASSSGGFGGVGETQYF. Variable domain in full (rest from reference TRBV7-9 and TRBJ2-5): DTGVSQNPRHKITKRGQNVTFRCDPISEHNRLYWYRQTLGQGPEFLTYFQNEAQLEKSRLLSDRFSAERPKGSFSTLEIQRTEQGDSAMYLCASSSGGFGGVGETQYFGPGTRLLVL.

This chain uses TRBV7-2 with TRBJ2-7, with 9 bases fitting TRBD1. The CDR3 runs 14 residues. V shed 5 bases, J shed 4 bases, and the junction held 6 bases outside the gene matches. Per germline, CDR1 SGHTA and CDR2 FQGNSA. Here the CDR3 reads CASSPGTGFYEQYF. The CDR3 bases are TGTGCCAGCAGCCCCGGGACAGGGTTTTACGAGCAGTACTTC.

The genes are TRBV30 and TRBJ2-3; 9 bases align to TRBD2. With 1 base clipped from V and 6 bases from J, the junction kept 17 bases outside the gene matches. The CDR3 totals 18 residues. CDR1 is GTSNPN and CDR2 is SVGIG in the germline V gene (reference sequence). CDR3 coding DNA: TGTGCCTGGAGTGGAACAGGAGCCGGGACTAGCTTCACCGATACGCAGTATTTT. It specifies CAWSGTGAGTSFTDTQYF.

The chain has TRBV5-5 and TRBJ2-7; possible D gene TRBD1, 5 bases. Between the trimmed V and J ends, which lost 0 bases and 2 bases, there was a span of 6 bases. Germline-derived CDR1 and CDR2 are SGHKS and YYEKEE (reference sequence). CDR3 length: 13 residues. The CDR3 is CASSLGTTYEQYF. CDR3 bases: TGTGCCAGCAGCTTGGGGACAACCTACGAGCAGTACTTC.

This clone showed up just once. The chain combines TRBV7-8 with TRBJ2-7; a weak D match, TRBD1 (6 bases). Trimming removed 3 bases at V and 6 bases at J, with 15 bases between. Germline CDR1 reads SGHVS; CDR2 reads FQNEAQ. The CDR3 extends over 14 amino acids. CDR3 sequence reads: CASSFVARGGEQYF. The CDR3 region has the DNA TGTGCCAGCAGCTTTGTAGCGCGAGGGGGCGAGCAGTACTTC.

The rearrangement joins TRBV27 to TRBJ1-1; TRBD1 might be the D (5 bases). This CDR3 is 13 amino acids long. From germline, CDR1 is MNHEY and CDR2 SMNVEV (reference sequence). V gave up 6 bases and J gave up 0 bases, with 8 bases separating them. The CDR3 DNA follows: TGTGCCAGCAGAGGACAAATGAACACTGAAGCTTTCTTT. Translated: CASRGQMNTEAFF.

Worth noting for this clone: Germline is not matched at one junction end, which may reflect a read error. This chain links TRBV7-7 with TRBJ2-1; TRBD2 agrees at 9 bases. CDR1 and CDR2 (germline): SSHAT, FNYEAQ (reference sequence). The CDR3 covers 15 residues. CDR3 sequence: CASSPLASGDTEQFF. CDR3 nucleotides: TGTGCTAGCAGCCCCTTGGCTAGCGGGGATACTGAGCAGTTCTTC.

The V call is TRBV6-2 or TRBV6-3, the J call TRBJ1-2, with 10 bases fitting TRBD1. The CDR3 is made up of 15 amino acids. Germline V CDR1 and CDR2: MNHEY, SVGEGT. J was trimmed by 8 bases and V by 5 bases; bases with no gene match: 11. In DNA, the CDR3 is TGTGCCAGCAGTCCCCAGGGACAGGGGCTAAGAGGCTACACCTTC. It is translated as CASSPQGQGLRGYTF.

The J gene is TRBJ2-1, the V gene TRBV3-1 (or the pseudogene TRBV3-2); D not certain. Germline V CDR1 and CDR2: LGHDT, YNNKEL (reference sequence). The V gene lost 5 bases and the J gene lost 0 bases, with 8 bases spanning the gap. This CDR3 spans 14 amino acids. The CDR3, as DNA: TGTGCCAGCAGCGACGACACCTCCTACAATGAGCAGTTCTTC. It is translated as CASSDDTSYNEQFF.

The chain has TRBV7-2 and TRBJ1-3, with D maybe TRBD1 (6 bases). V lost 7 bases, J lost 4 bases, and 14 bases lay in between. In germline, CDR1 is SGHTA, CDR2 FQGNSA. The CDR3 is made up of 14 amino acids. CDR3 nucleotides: TGTGCCAGCACCTCTCGACAGGAAGGAAACACCATATATTTT. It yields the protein CASTSRQEGNTIYF.

CDR3 in DNA: TGCAGCGTCGCTGGACAGACTTACGAGCAGTACTTC. Translated, it gives CSVAGQTYEQYF. The chain combines TRBV29-1 with TRBJ2-7; D is possibly TRBD1 (6 bases). V was clipped by 6 bases and J by 4 bases, with 13 bases between them. Germline CDR1 reads SQVTM; CDR2 reads ANQGSEA. The CDR3 covers 12 residues.

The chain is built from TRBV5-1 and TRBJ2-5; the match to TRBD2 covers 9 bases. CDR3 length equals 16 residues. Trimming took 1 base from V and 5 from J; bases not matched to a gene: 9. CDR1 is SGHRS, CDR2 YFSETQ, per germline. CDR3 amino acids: CASSLPSGTGRETQYF. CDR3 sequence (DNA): TGCGCCAGCAGCTTGCCTAGCGGGACGGGGAGGGAGACCCAGTACTTC.

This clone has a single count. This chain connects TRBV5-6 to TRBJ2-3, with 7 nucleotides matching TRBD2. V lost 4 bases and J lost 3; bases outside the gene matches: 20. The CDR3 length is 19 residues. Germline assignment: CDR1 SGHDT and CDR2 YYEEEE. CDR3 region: CASSQGGLVGPPGTDTQYF. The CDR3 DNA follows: TGTGCCAGCAGCCAAGGAGGACTAGTAGGTCCCCCCGGTACAGATACGCAGTATTTT.

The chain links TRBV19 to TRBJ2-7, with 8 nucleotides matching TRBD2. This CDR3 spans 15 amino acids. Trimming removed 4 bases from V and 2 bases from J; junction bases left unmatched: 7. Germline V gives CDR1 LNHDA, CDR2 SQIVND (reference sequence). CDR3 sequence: CASSTSGSGAYEQYF. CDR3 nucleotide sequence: TGTGCCAGTAGTACAAGCGGGAGTGGTGCCTACGAGCAGTACTTC.

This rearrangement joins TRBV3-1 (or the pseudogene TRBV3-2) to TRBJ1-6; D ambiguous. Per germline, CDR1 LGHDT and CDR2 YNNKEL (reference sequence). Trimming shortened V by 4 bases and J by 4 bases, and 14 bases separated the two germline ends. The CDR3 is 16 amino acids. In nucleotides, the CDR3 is TGTGCCAGCAGCCCTTCCTCGACGGGATATAATTCACCCCTCCACTTT. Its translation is CASSPSSTGYNSPLHF.

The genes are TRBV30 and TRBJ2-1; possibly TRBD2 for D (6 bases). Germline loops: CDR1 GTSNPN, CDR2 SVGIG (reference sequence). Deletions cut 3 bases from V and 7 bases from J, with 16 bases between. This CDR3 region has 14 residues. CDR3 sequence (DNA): TGTGCCTGGAGAGGACTACCGCTGATGAATGAGCAGTTCTTC. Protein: CAWRGLPLMNEQFF.

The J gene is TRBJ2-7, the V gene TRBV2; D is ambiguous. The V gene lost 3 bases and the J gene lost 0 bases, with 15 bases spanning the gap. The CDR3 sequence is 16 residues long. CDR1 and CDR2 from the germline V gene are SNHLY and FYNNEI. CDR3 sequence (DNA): TGTGCCAGCAGTGATCGGAGTCTCGTGGGCTCCTACGAGCAGTACTTC. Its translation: CASSDRSLVGSYEQYF.

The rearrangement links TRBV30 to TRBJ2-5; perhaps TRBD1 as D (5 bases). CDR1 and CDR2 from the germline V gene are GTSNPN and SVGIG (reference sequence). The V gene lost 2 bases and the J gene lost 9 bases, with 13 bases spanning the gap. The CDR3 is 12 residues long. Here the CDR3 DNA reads TGTGCCTGGAGTCTAATGGTAGGGGCCCAGTACTTC. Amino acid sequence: CAWSLMVGAQYF.